This TCR beta chain was found in a study of cytomegalovirus exposure and HLA in healthy donors. The CDR3 is 11 residues long. Trimming pared 4 bases from V and 6 bases from J, leaving 6 bases between. The V gene's germline CDR1 is SNHLY and CDR2 FYNNEI. PCR primers comprised 60 Vbeta and 13 Jbeta primers. Here immunoSEQ multiplex PCR was the method, and the copy in TCRdb shows in-frame clones only, minus some. The sample carries 130,000 to 150,000 clones, around 83% recorded once. Points from the study as a whole: Presence/absence analyses supposed approximately even sequencing depth among donors.

Comment on this clone: Its specificity is not known.

V usage is TRBV2 and J usage is TRBJ1-2; D uncertain. This TCR derives from a middle-aged man in good health and CMV-seropositive. Sequenced sample: PBMCs. The CDR3 is CASSVGDGYTF. The DNA of the CDR3 is TGTGCCAGCAGTGTTGGAGATGGCTACACCTTC.